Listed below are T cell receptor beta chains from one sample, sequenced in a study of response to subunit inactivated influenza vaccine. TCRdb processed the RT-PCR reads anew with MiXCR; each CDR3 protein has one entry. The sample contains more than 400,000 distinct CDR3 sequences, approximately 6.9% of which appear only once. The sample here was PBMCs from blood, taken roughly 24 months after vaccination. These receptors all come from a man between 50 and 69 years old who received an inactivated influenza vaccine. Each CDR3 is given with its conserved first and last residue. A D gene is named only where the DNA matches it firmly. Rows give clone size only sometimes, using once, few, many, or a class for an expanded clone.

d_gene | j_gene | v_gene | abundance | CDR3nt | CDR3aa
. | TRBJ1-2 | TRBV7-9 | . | TGTGCCAGCAGACCTACAGAGAACTATGGCTACACCTTC | CASRPTENYGYTF
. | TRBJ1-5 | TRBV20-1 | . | TGCAGTGCTAGAGGAGGGGGGGGTCAGCCCCAGCATTTT | CSARGGGGQPQHF
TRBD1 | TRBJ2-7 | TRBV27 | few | TGTGCCAGCGGCGTGGGACAGGGCTACGAGCAGTACTTC | CASGVGQGYEQYF
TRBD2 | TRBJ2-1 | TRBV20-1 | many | TGCAGTGCTAGAGAACCCCGACTAGCGGACAATGAGCAGTTCTTC | CSAREPRLADNEQFF
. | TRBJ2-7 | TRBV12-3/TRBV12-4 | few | TGTGCCAGCAGTTTAGGCGGTTCGAAAAGCTACGAGCAGTACTTC | CASSLGGSKSYEQYF
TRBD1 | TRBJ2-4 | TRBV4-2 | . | TGTGCCAGCAGCCCCCGGACAGGGGGTGCCAAAAACATTCAGTACTTC | CASSPRTGGAKNIQYF
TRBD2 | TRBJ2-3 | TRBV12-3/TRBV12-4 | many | TGTGCCAGCAGTTTTAGCGGGGGCACAGATACGCAGTATTTT | CASSFSGGTDTQYF
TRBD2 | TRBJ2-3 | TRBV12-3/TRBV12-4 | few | TGTGCCAGCAGCCCACTAGCGGGAGGCCTTCTCGGCACAGATACGCAGTATTTT | CASSPLAGGLLGTDTQYF
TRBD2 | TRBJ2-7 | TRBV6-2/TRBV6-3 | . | TGTGCCAGCAGGTGGACTAGCGGGAGGCAGTACTTC | CASRWTSGRQYF
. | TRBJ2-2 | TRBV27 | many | TGTGCCAGCAGTTTACGTGCAACGGGAGGGGAGCTGTTTTTT | CASSLRATGGELFF
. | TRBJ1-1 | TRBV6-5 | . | TGTGCCAGCAGTTACGCAGTAAACACTGAAGCTTTCTTT | CASSYAVNTEAFF
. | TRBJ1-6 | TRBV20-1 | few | TGCAGTGCTACTAGACTAGGGGCCTTCTCACCCCTCCACTTT | CSATRLGAFSPLHF
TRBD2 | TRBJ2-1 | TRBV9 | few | TGTGCCAGCAGCGTAGCGGGGACTAGCTATGAGCAGTTCTTC | CASSVAGTSYEQFF
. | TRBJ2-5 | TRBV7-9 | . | TGTGCCAGCAGCGTGGGGACGATGGAGACCCAGTACTTC | CASSVGTMETQYF
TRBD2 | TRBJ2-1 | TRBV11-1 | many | TGTGCCAGCAGCTTCGGGACTAGCGGGAACAATGAGCAGTTCTTC | CASSFGTSGNNEQFF
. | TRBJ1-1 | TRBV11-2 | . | TGTGCCAGCAGCTTAGAAGGGATCACTGAAGCTTTCTTT | CASSLEGITEAFF
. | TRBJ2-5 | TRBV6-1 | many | TGTGCCAGCAGTGAAGGGTCCCTCTGGGAGACCCAGTACTTC | CASSEGSLWETQYF
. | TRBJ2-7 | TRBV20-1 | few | TGCAGTGCCGAGATTGGGGGAAGAGGCTACGAGCAGTACTTC | CSAEIGGRGYEQYF
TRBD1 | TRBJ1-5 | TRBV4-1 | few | TGCGCCAGCAGCCAAGGACAGGGTAGCAATCAGCCCCAGCATTTT | CASSQGQGSNQPQHF
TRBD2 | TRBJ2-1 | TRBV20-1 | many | TGCAGTGCTATCCTAGGGAGGGAATACAATGAGCAGTTCTTC | CSAILGREYNEQFF